This TCR beta chain is drawn from a study of blood T cell repertoires in COVID-19. Background on the study: PBMCs, B-cell-depleted T cells, or T cells provided the cDNA or gDNA that made up the material.

Original data processing: Estimation of nucleated cell counts was performed using reference gene primer amplification. Assay used: immunoSEQ multiplex PCR; TCRdb lists only in-frame clones, some missing. That table gives V, J and clone size, and the DNA gave D and trimming. The profile shows tens of thousands of clones, around 81% of them singletons. This TCR came from a human donor in a cohort sampled during active COVID-19. Sample: peripheral blood.

CDR3 DNA sequence: TGTGCCAGCAGCTTAGGAGCGGGGGGGTTACAAGAGACCCAGTACTTC. Its protein product is CASSLGAGGLQETQYF. This sequence joins TRBV7-2 and TRBJ2-5, with 10 bases fitting TRBD2. V shed 1 base and J 2 bases; nucleotides not matched to a gene: 4. Germline V gene data show CDR1 as SGHTA and CDR2 as FQGNSA. The CDR3 has 16 amino acids.